Listed here are 7 T cell receptor beta chains from one sample, sequenced in a study of beta chain features in type 1 diabetes. The study's findings and limits: There was a moderate but significant shortening of TCRB CDR3s in all four CD4+ subsets of Type 1 diabetes patients.

These receptors have no known antigen. Sequencing targeted expressed TCRB transcripts, as all isolated RNA had been reverse transcribed. Sequencing was performed with immunoSEQ multiplex PCR; in TCRdb, only in-frame clones are kept and a portion is missing. The repertoire holds roughly 150,000 clones, with over 9% as singletons. The material sequenced was central memory CD4+ T cells from blood. The receptors stem from a man aged 30-40 years with type 1 diabetes.

This clone has at least ten counts. The sample contains more than one DNA sequence encoding this CDR3. The chain recombines TRBV4-2 with TRBJ1-2; a possible D gene is TRBD1 (5 bases). The length of the CDR3 is 15 residues. V gave up 0 bases and J gave up 4 bases, with 12 bases separating them. Germline V lookup: CDR1 LGHNA, CDR2 YNFKEQ. The DNA of the CDR3 is TGTGCCAGCAGCCAAGAAGGGCCAGGGTCCTATGGCTACACCTTC. It encodes CASSQEGPGSYGYTF.

This clone was seen a few times. The rearrangement links TRBV5-4 to TRBJ1-1, with D possibly being TRBD1 (5 bases). Looked up from germline, CDR1 is SGHNT and CDR2 is YYREEE (reference sequence). The CDR3 extends over 14 amino acids. V lost 0 bases, J lost 9 bases, and 15 bases lay in between. In DNA, the CDR3 is TGTGCCAGCAGCTTGGGTACGGGACTAACAAAAGCTTTCTTT. Protein product: CASSLGTGLTKAFF.

J is TRBJ2-7 and V is TRBV6-5; 8 bases are a match to TRBD1. The germline gives CDR1 MNHEY, CDR2 SVGAGI. The CDR3 extends over 14 amino acids. Losses at the gene ends were 10 bases for V and 3 bases for J; bases not matched to a gene: 11. The CDR3 protein is CATRPGGDRYEQYF. The CDR3 region has the DNA TGTGCCACCAGACCAGGGGGCGATCGCTACGAGCAGTACTTC.

This chain links TRBV6-5 with TRBJ1-2; possible D gene TRBD1, 6 bases. The CDR3 loop spans 14 amino acids. Germline CDR1 reads MNHEY; CDR2 reads SVGAGI. V dropped 5 bases and J dropped 4 bases, with 14 bases sitting between them. CDR3 residues: CASSRRDIPYGYTF. In DNA form, the CDR3 reads TGTGCCAGCAGTCGCCGGGACATCCCCTATGGCTACACCTTC.

This chain uses TRBV15 with TRBJ1-4, with D maybe TRBD1 (5 bases). V dropped 5 bases and J dropped 5 bases, with 12 bases sitting between them. CDR3 length: 14 amino acids. CDR1 and CDR2 (germline): LNHNV, YYDKDF (reference sequence). The DNA for the CDR3 is TGTGCCACCAGCCGCCCGGGGGTGAATGAAAAACTGTTTTTT. Amino acids: CATSRPGVNEKLFF.

The table lists this clone with a few counts. V usage is TRBV18 and J usage is TRBJ2-3; weak D call: TRBD2 (6 bases). Germline V lookup: CDR1 KGHSH, CDR2 LQKENI. The CDR3 is made up of 15 amino acids. V lost 3 bases to trimming and J lost 2 bases, with 12 bases between them. The CDR3 coding sequence is TGTGCCAGCTCACCGACGTCGGGAGACACAGATACGCAGTATTTT. Its translation is CASSPTSGDTDTQYF.

This clone was seen a handful of times. The rearrangement uses TRBV7-2 and TRBJ1-2; 10 bases align to TRBD1. The CDR3 loop spans 14 amino acids. With 5 bases clipped from V and 4 bases from J, the junction kept 4 bases outside the gene matches. CDR1 is SGHTA and CDR2 is FQGNSA in the germline V gene. The CDR3 bases are TGTGCCAGCAGCCCCCGGACAGGGGGCTATGGCTACACCTTC. It yields the protein CASSPRTGGYGYTF.